The next 5 T cell receptor beta chains were all read from a single sample in a study of blood T cell repertoires in COVID-19. Some clones are missing from TCRdb's copy, which holds only in-frame ones; the method was immunoSEQ multiplex PCR. The sample has 150,000 to 200,000 clones; about 86% are singletons. Sequences were obtained from peripheral blood. The receptor source for this set is an elderly woman with acute or convalescent COVID-19.

The CDR3 loop reads CASSLEAVGEQYF. The CDR3 nucleotides read TGTGCCAGCAGCTTAGAGGCGGTAGGCGAGCAGTACTTC. The gene calls are TRBV7-2 and TRBJ2-7; D gene ambiguous. The CDR3 is 13 amino acids. The V gene lost 1 base and the J gene lost 6 bases, with 10 bases spanning the gap. Germline-derived CDR1 and CDR2 are SGHTA and FQGNSA.

The chain is built from TRBV7-8 and TRBJ1-5; no clear D gene. This CDR3 contains 17 residues. Germline V gene sequence: CDR1 SGHVS, CDR2 FQNEAQ. Trimming left V 5 bases short and J 6 bases short, with 23 bases between. The CDR3 is CASSPLSSGSLRQPQHF. For the CDR3, the DNA is TGTGCCAGCAGCCCCCTTTCATCGGGGTCCCTTCGTCAGCCCCAGCATTTT.

V gene TRBV5-4 combines with J gene TRBJ2-7; the D gene is possibly TRBD1 (5 bases). The V gene lost 4 bases and the J gene lost 3 bases, with 20 bases spanning the gap. This CDR3 is built from 16 residues. Germline values: CDR1 SGHNT, CDR2 YYREEE (reference sequence). The CDR3 DNA is TGTGCCAGCAGCCCTTGGAGAGACAGTATATTCTACGAGCAGTACTTC. Translating gives CASSPWRDSIFYEQYF.

V gene TRBV12-5 combines with J gene TRBJ2-2, with D perhaps matching TRBD1 (6 bases). The CDR3 length is 17 residues. With 2 bases removed from V and 2 bases from J, the gap between germline ends came to 15 bases. CDR1 is LGHNT, CDR2 FRNRAP, per germline. The CDR3 DNA sequence: TGTGCTAGTGGTTTGCCTCGGACAGCGACTAACACCGGGGAGCTGTTTTTT. The encoded protein is CASGLPRTATNTGELFF.

This sequence joins TRBV30 and TRBJ1-2; TRBD1 might be the D (6 bases). Looked up from germline, CDR1 is GTSNPN and CDR2 is SVGIG (reference sequence). The ends were cut back, 4 bases at V and 1 base at J, with 13 bases in the middle. The CDR3 runs to 14 residues. In nucleotides, the CDR3 is TGTGCCTGGACCCGGACAGAACGTAACTATGGCTACACCTTC. This encodes CAWTRTERNYGYTF. Together with reference TRBV30 and TRBJ1-2, the CDR3 gives the full variable domain: SQTIHQWPATLVQPVGSPLSLECTVEGTSNPNLYWYRQAAGRGLQLLFYSVGIGQISSEVPQNLSASRPQDRQFILSSKKLLLSDSGFYLCAWTRTERNYGYTFGSGTRLTVV.